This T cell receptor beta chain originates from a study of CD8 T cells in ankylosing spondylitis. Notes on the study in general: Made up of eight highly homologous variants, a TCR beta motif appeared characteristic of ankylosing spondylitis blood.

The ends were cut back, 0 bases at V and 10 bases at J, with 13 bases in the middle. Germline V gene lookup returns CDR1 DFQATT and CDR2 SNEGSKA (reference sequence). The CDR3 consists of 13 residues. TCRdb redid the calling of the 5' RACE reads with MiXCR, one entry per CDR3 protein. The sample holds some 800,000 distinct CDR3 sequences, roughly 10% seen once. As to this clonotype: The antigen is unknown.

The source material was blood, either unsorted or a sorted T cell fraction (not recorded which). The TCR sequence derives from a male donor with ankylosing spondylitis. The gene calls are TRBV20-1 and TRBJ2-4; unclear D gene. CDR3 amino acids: CSARDTQRKIQYF. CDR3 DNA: TGCAGTGCTAGAGATACCCAGCGAAAAATTCAGTACTTC.